This T cell receptor beta chain was observed in a study of cytomegalovirus exposure and HLA in healthy donors. 60 Vbeta and 13 Jbeta primers were used in PCR. Generated by immunoSEQ multiplex PCR, the TCRdb table keeps only in-frame clones and is missing some. The sample shows 100,000 to 150,000 clones, less than 85% of them seen only once. The CDR3 has 16 residues. Germline V CDR1 and CDR2: SGDLS, YYNGEE. Trimming at V came to 3 bases and at J to 9 bases, leaving 10 bases not matched to a gene. Points on this clone: The antigen is unknown.

General study results and limits: Associated with cytomegalovirus, according to the listing, were around 160 TCR beta chains. It emerged from a later analysis that several of the most significant clusters appeared to be linked to common viral pathogens.

The TCR was taken from a woman in her thirties or forties in good health and CMV-seropositive. The specimen was PBMCs. The V gene is TRBV9, the J gene TRBJ2-1, with 12 bases fitting TRBD2. For the CDR3, the DNA is TGTGCCAGCAGCGCGCCTAGCGGGAGGGGGTCGGGTGAGCAGTTCTTC. Its protein is CASSAPSGRGSGEQFF.